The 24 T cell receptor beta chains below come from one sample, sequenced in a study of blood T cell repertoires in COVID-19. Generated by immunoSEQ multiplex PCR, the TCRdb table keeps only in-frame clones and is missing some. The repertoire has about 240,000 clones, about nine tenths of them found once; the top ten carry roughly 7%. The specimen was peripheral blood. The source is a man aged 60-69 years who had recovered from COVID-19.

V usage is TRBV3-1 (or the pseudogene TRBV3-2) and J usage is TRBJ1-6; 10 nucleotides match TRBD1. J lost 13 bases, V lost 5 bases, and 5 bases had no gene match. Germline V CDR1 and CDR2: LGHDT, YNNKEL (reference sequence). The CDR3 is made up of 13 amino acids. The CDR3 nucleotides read TGTGCCAGCAGCGTGGGACAGGGGAAGCCCCTCCACTTT. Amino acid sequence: CASSVGQGKPLHF.

CDR3 region: CAWSLEGTYNSPLHF. CDR3 in DNA: TGTGCCTGGAGTTTGGAGGGGACCTATAATTCACCCCTCCACTTT. The V and J genes are TRBV30 and TRBJ1-6; D might be TRBD1 (5 bases). Germline values: CDR1 GTSNPN, CDR2 SVGIG (reference sequence). V lost 2 bases, J lost 2 bases, and 10 bases lay in between. This CDR3 is 15 amino acids long.

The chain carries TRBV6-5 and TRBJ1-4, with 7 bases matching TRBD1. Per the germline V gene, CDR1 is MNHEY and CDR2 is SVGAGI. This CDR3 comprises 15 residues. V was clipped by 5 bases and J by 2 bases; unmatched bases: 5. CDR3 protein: CASSRQGFTNEKLFF. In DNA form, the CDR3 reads TGTGCCAGCAGTCGACAGGGTTTTACTAATGAAAAACTGTTTTTT.

CDR3 coding DNA: TGTGCCAGCAGTGCCGGGAAAGCCAATCAGCCCCAGCATTTT. Translating gives CASSAGKANQPQHF. The rearrangement joins TRBV2 to TRBJ1-5; D gene unclear. The V end was cut by 4 bases, the J end by 3 bases, with 10 bases between. CDR1 SNHLY and CDR2 FYNNEI come from the germline V gene. CDR3 length: 14 residues. The full variable domain, rest sourced from reference TRBV2 and TRBJ1-5, is EPEVTQTPSHQVTQMGQEVILRCVPISNHLYFYWYRQILGQKVEFLVSFYNNEISEKSEIFDDQFSVERPDGSNFTLKIRSTKLEDSAMYFCASSAGKANQPQHFGDGTRLSIL.

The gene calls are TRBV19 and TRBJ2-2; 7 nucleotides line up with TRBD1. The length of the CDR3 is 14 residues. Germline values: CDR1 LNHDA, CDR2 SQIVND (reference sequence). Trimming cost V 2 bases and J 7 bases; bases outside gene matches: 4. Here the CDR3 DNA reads TGTGCCAGTAGTATAAGGGGGCTGGGCGGGGAGCTGTTTTTT. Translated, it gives CASSIRGLGGELFF. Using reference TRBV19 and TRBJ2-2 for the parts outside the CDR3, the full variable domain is DGGITQSPKYLFRKEGQNVTLSCEQNLNHDAMYWYRQDPGQGLRLIYYSQIVNDFQKGDIAEGYSVSREKKESFPLTVTSAQKNPTAFYLCASSIRGLGGELFFGEGSRLTVL.

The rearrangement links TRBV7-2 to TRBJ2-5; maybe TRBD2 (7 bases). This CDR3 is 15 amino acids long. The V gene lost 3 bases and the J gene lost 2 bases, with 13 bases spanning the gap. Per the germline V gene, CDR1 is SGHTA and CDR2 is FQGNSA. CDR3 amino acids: CASSLGGGPQETQYF. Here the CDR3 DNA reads TGTGCCAGCAGCTTGGGGGGGGGCCCACAAGAGACCCAGTACTTC.

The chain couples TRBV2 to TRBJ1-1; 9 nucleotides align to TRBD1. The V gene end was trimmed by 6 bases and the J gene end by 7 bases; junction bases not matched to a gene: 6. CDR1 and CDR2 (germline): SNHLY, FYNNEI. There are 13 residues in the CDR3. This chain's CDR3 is CASRVQGAIEAFF. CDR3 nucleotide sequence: TGTGCCAGCAGAGTACAGGGGGCTATTGAAGCTTTCTTT.

The CDR3 spells CASSEWPYEQYF. The CDR3 DNA follows: TGCGCCAGCAGTGAATGGCCCTACGAGCAGTACTTC. The J gene is TRBJ2-7, the V gene TRBV10-2; D is undetermined. From germline, CDR1 is WSHSY and CDR2 SAAADI. CDR3 length equals 12 residues. The V gene lost 3 bases and the J gene lost 2 bases, with 5 bases spanning the gap.

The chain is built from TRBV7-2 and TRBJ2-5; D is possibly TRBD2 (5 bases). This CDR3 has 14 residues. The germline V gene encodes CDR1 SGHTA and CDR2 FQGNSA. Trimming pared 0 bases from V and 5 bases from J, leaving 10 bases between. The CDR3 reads CASSLAGVSETQYF. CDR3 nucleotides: TGTGCCAGCAGCTTAGCGGGAGTTTCGGAGACCCAGTACTTC.

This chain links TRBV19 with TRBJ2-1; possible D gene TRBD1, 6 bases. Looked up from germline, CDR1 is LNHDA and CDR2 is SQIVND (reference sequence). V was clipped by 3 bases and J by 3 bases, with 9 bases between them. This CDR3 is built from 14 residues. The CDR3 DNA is TGTGCCAGTAGTATCTCGACAGGCTACAATGAGCAGTTCTTC. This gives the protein CASSISTGYNEQFF.

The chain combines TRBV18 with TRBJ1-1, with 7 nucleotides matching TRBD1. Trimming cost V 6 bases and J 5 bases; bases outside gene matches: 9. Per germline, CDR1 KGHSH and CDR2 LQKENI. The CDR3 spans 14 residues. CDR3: CASSQQGLWTEAFF. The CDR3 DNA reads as TGTGCCAGCTCCCAACAGGGGCTTTGGACTGAAGCTTTCTTT. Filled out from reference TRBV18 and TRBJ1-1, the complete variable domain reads NAGVMQNPRHLVRRRGQEARLRCSPMKGHSHVYWYRQLPEEGLKFMVYLQKENIIDESGMPKERFSAEFPKEGPSILRIQQVVRGDSAAYFCASSQQGLWTEAFFGQGTRLTVV.

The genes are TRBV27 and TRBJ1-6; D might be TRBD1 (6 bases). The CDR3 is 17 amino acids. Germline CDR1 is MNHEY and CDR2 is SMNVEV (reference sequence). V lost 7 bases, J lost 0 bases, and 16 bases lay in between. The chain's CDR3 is CASKAAGVSSYNSPLHF. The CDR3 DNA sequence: TGTGCCAGCAAGGCAGCAGGGGTGAGCTCCTATAATTCACCCCTCCACTTT.

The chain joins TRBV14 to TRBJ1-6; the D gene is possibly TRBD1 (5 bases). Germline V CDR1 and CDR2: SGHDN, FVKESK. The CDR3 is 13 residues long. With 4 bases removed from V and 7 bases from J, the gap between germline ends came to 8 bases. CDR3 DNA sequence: TGTGCCAGCAGCCTTGCAGGGAATTCACCCCTCCACTTT. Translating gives CASSLAGNSPLHF.

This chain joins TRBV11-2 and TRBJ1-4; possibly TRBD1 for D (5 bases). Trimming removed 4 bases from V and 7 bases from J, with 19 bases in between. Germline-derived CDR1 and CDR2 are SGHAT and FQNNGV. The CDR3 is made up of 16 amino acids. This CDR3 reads CASSSLVRGWGEKLFF. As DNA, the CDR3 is TGTGCCAGCAGCTCGCTAGTTAGGGGCTGGGGTGAAAAACTGTTTTTT.

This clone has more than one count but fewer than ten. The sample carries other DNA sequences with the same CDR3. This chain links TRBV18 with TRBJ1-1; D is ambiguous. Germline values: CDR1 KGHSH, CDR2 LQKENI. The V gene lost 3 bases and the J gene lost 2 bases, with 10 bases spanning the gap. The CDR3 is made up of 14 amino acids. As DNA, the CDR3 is TGTGCCAGCTCACCCCGAGAGAGAAACACTGAAGCTTTCTTT. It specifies CASSPRERNTEAFF.

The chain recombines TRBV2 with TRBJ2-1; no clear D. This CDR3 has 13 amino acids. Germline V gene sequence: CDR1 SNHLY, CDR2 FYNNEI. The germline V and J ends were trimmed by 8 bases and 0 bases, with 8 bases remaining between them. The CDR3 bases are TGTGCCAGCTTGCTAGGCTCCTACAATGAGCAGTTCTTC. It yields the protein CASLLGSYNEQFF.

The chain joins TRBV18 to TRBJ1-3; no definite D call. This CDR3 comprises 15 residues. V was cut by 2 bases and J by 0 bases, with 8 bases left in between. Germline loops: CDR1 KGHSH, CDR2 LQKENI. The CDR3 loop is CASSPTHTSGNTIYF. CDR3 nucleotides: TGTGCCAGCTCACCAACGCACACCTCTGGAAACACCATATATTTT. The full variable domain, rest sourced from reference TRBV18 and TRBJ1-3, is NAGVMQNPRHLVRRRGQEARLRCSPMKGHSHVYWYRQLPEEGLKFMVYLQKENIIDESGMPKERFSAEFPKEGPSILRIQQVVRGDSAAYFCASSPTHTSGNTIYFGEGSWLTVV.

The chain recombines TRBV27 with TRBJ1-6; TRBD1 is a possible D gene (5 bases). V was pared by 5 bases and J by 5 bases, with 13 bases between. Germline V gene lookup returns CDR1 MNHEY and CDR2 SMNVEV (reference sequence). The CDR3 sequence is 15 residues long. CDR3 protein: CASSRQGSNNSPLHF. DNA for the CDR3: TGTGCCAGCAGTAGGCAGGGCTCTAATAATTCACCCCTCCACTTT.

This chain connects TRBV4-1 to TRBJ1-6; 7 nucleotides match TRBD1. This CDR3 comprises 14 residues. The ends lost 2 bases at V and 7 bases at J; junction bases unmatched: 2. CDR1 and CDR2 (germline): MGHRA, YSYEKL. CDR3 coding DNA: TGCGCCAGCAGCCAATACAGGGGAAATTCACCCCTCCACTTT. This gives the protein CASSQYRGNSPLHF.

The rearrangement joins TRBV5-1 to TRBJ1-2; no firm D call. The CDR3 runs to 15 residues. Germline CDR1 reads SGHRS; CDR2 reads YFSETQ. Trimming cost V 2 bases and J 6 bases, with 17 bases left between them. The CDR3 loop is CASSFSLTGSNGYTF. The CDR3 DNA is TGCGCCAGCAGCTTCTCTCTCACCGGTAGCAATGGCTACACCTTC.

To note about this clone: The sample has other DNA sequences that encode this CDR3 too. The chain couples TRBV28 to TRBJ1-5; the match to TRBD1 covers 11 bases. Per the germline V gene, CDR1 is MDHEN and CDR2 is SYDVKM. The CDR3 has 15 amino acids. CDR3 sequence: CASEPGQGAPQPQHF. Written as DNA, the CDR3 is TGTGCTAGCGAACCCGGACAGGGGGCGCCACAGCCCCAGCATTTT.

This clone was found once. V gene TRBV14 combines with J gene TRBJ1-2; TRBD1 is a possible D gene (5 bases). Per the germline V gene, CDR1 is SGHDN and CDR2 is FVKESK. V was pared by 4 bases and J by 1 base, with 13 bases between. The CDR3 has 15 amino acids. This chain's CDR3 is CASSPLGQLNYGYTF. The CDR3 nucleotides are TGTGCCAGCAGCCCCCTTGGACAACTTAACTATGGCTACACCTTC.

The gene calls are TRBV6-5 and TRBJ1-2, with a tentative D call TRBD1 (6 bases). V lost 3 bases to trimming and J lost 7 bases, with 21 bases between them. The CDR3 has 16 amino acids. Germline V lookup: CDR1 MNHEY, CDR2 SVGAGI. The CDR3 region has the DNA TGTGCCAGCAGTTATACAGGGTCCCTCGGTGTTGGTGGCTACACCTTC. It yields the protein CASSYTGSLGVGGYTF.

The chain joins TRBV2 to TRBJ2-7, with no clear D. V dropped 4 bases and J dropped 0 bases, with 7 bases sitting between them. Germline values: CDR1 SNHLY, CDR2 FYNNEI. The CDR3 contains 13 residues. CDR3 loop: CASSAESSYEQYF. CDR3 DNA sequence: TGTGCCAGCAGTGCCGAGAGCTCCTACGAGCAGTACTTC. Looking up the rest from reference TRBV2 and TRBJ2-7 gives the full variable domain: EPEVTQTPSHQVTQMGQEVILRCVPISNHLYFYWYRQILGQKVEFLVSFYNNEISEKSEIFDDQFSVERPDGSNFTLKIRSTKLEDSAMYFCASSAESSYEQYFGPGTRLTVT.